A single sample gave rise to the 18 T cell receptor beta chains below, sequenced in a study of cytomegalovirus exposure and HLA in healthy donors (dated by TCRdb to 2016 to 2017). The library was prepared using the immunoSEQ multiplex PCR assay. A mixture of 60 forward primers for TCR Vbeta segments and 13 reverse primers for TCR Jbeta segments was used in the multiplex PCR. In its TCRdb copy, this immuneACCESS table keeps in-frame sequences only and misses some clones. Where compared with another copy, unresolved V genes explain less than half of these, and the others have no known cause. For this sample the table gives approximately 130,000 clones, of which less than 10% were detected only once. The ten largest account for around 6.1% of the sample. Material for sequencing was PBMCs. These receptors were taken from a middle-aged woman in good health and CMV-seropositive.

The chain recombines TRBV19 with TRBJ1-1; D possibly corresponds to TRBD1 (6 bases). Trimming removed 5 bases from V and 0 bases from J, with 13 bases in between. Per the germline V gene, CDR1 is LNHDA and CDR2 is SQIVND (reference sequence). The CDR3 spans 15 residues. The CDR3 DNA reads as TGTGCCAGTAGTGGGGGTGGACAGCTGAACACTGAAGCTTTCTTT. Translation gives CASSGGGQLNTEAFF.

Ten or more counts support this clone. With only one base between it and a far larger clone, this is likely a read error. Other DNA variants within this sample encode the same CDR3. The CDR3 coding sequence is TGCAGCGTCGTGAAAGGGGAAAGGGGGCTGTCAGATACGCAGTATTTT. The encoded protein is CSVVKGERGLSDTQYF. The chain recombines TRBV29-1 with TRBJ2-3, with 7 nucleotides matching TRBD1. Germline lookup yields CDR1 SQVTM and CDR2 ANQGSEA. Unmatched junction bases numbered 16, after V lost 6 bases and J lost 4 bases. This CDR3 is 16 amino acids long.

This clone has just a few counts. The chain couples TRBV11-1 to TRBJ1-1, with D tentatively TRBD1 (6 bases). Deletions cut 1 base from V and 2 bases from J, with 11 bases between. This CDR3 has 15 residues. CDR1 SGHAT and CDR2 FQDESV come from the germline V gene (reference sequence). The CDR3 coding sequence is TGTGCCAGCAGCTTAGGGACAGACCTTAACACTGAAGCTTTCTTT. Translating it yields CASSLGTDLNTEAFF.

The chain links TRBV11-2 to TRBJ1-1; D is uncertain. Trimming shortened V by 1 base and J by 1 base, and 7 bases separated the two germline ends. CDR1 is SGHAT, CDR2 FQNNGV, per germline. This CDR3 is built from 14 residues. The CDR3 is CASSLVRGNTEAFF. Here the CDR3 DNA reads TGTGCCAGCAGCTTAGTTCGGGGGAACACTGAAGCTTTCTTT.

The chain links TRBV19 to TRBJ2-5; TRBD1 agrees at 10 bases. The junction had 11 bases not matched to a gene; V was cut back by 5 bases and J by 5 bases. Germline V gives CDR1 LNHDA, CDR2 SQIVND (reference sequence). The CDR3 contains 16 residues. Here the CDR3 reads CASSGPRTGGPETQYF. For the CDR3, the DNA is TGTGCCAGTAGTGGACCCCGGACAGGGGGGCCGGAGACCCAGTACTTC.

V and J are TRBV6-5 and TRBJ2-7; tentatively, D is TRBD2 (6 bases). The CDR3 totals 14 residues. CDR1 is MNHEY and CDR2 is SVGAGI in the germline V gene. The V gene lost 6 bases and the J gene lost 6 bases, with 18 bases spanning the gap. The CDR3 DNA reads TGTGCCAGCAGCCGAGGGAAAGGGGAGGTCGAGCAGTACTTC. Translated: CASSRGKGEVEQYF.

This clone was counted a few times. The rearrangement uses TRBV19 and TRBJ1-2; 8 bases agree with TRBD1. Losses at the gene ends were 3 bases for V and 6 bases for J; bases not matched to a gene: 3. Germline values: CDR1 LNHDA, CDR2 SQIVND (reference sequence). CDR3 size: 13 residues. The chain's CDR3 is CASSITGGHGYTF. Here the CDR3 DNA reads TGTGCCAGTAGTATCACAGGGGGGCATGGCTACACCTTC.

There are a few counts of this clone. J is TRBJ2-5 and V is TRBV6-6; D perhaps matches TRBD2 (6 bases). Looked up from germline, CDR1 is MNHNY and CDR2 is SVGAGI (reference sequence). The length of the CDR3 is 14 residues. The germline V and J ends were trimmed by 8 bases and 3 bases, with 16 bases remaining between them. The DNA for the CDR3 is TGTGCCAGCGGGTCTATAGCGGATAAAGAGACCCAGTACTTC. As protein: CASGSIADKETQYF.

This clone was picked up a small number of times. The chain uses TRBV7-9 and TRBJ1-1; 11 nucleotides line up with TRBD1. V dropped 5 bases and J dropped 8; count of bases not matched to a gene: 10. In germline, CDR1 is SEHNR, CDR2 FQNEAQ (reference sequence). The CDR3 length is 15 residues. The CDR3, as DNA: TGTGCCAGCAGCGTACGGACAGGGGGCCGTGAGGAAGCTTTCTTT. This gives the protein CASSVRTGGREEAFF.

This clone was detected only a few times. This CDR3 reads CASSPDRNNSPLHF. The CDR3 DNA reads as TGTGCCAGCTCACCGGACAGGAATAATTCACCCCTCCACTTT. V gene TRBV18 combines with J gene TRBJ1-6; TRBD1 matches 7 bases. This CDR3 is built from 14 residues. Per germline, CDR1 KGHSH and CDR2 LQKENI. The V and J ends lost 3 bases and 5 bases, in that order; junction bases with no gene match: 1.

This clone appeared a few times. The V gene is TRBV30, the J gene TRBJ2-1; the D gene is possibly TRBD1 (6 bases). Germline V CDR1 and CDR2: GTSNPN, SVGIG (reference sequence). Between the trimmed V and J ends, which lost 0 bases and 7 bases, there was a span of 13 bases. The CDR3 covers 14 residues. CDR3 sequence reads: CAWSVSPTGNEQFF. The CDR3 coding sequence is TGTGCCTGGAGTGTCTCCCCCACAGGGAATGAGCAGTTCTTC.

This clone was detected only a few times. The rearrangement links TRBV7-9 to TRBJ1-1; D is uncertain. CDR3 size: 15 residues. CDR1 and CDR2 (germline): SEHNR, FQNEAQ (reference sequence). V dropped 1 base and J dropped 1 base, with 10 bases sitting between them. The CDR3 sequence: CASSLVENGNTEAFF. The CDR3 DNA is TGTGCCAGCAGCTTAGTTGAGAATGGGAACACTGAAGCTTTCTTT.

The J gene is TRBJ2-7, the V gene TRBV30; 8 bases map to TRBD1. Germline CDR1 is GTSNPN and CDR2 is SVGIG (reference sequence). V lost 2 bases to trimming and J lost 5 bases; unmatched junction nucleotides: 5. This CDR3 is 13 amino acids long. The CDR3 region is CAWSRQGAHEQYF. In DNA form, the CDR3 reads TGTGCCTGGAGTCGGCAGGGGGCCCACGAGCAGTACTTC.

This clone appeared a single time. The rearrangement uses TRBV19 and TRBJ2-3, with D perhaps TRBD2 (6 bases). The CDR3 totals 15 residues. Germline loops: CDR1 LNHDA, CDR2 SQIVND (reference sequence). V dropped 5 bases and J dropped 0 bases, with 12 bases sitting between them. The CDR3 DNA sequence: TGTGCCAGTAGTCCGGGCGGGACTAGCACAGATACGCAGTATTTT. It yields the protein CASSPGGTSTDTQYF.

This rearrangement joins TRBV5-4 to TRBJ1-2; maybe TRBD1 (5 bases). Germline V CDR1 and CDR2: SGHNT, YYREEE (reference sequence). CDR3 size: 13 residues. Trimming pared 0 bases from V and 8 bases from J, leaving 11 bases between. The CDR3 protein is CASSLARVSGYTF. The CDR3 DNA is TGTGCCAGCAGCTTGGCCAGGGTAAGCGGCTACACCTTC.

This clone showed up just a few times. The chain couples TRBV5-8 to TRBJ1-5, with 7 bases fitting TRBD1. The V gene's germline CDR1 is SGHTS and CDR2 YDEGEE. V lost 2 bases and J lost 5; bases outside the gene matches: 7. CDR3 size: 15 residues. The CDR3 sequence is CASSFTGARYQPQHF. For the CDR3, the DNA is TGTGCCAGCAGCTTCACAGGGGCCCGTTATCAGCCCCAGCATTTT.

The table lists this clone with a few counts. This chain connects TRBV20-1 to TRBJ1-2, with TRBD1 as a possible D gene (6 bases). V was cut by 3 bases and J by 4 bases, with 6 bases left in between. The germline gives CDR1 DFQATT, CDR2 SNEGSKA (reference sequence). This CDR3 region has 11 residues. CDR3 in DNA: TGCAGTGCTAGCAGGGGCTATGGCTACACCTTC. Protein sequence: CSASRGYGYTF.

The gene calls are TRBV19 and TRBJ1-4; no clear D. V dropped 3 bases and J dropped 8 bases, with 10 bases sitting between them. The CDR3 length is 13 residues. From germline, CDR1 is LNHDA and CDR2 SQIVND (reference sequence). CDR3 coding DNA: TGTGCCAGTAGTATGGGCCCCTTAGAAAAACTGTTTTTT. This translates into CASSMGPLEKLFF.